The TCR beta chain under discussion was sequenced for a study of T cell responses to AZD1222 COVID-19 vaccine. This table comes from immunoSEQ multiplex PCR, and its TCRdb copy is limited to in-frame clones, with some not included. The repertoire includes fewer than 150,000 clones, 80% to 95% of them detected once, and under 3.5% sits in the top ten. The germline gives CDR1 GTSNPN, CDR2 SVGIG (reference sequence). Germline trimming cut 1 base from V and 8 bases from J; bases unmatched to any gene: 6. CDR3 size: 13 residues. Overall study findings and caveats: Targets within unmutated variant regions were reportedly found for nearly half of spike-specific TCRs. There were vaccine-associated CD4 TCRs across spike, dominant at 160-218 and 743-854. Increases in Spike-specific TCR breadth and depth were seen after two AZD1222 doses.

In regard to this clone: Its antigen is still unknown.

This clonotype was obtained from an adult in good health. The sample consisted of peripheral blood, taken on day 0 of AZD1222 vaccination. J is TRBJ1-2 and V is TRBV30; 8 nucleotides agree with TRBD1. The CDR3 bases are TGTGCCTGGAGTGGGGGACAGGCTCGAGGCTACACCTTC. Translated: CAWSGGQARGYTF.